This T cell receptor beta chain derives from a study of CXCR3-negative and CXCR3-positive naive CD8 T cells. CDR3 length equals 13 residues. CDR1 is LGHNA and CDR2 is YSLEER in the germline V gene. The TRB libraries of cDNA were built by UMI-labeled 5' RACE. For each CDR3 protein, TCRdb gives one entry from its re-call of the 5' RACE reads, without DNA. The sample data list 45,000 or so distinct CDR3 sequences. Study results and limitations: Naive cells used TRBV-TRBJ genes in much the same way whether CXCR3-negative or CXCR3-positive; memory cells did not. Relative to memory CD8+ cells, whose diversity was much lower, both naive subsets had comparably high diversity.

Note on this clonotype: The target antigen is unknown.

The chain combines TRBV4-3 with TRBJ2-7; the TCRdb call, TRBD2, lacks DNA for checking. The receptor was isolated from a human donor in good health. Some clones in this sample may be carry-over from other donors' samples. The source material was naive CXCR3- CD8+ T cells from blood. The sample's subset: CD45RO-CCR7+CD27+CD95- naive CD8+ T cells lacking CXCR3 (TNR3-). This CDR3 reads CASSQGAGYEQYF.